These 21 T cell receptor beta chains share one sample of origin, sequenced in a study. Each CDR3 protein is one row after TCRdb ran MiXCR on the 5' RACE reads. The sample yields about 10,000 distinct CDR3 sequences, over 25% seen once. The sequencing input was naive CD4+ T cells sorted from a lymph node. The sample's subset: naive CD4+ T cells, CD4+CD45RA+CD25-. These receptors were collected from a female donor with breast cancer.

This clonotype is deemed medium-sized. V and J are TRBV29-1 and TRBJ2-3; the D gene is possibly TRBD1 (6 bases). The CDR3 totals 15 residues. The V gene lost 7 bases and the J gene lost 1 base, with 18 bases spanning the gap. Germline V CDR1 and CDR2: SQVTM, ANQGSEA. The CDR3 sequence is CSGGTWGRGTDTQYF. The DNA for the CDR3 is TGCAGCGGTGGAACGTGGGGGCGCGGCACAGATACGCAGTATTTT.

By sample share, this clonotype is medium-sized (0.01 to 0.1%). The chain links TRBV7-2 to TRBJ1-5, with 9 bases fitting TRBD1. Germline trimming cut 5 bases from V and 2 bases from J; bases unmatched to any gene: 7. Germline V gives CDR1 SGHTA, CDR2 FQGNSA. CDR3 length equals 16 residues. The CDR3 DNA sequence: TGTGCCAGCAGCCCCACTACAGGGGGCGGCAATCAGCCCCAGCATTTT. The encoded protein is CASSPTTGGGNQPQHF.

The CDR3 coding sequence is TGTGCCAGCAGATCCGACCAAACATACAATGAGCAGTTCTTC. Amino acid sequence: CASRSDQTYNEQFF. V and J are TRBV12-3 or TRBV12-4 and TRBJ2-1; no firm D call. Trimming took off 6 bases at V and 4 bases at J, with 13 bases between the two ends. CDR3 length: 14 residues.

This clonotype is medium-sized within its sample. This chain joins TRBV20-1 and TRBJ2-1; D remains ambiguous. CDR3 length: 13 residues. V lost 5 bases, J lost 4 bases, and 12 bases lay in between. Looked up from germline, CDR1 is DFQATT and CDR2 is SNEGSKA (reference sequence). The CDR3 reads CSAARWSYNEQFF. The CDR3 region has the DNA TGCAGTGCTGCTAGATGGTCGTACAATGAGCAGTTCTTC.

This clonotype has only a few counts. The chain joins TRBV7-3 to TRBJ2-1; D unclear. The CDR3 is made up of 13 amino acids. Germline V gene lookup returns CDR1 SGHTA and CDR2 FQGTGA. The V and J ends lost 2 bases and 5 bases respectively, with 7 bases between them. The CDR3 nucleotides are TGTGCCAGCAGCTTAGGCAGAAACAATGAGCAGTTCTTC. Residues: CASSLGRNNEQFF. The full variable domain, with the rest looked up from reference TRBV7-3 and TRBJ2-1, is GAGVSQTPSNKVTEKGKYVELRCDPISGHTALYWYRQSLGQGPEFLIYFQGTGAADDSGLPNDRFFAVRPEGSVSTLKIQRTERGDSAVYLCASSLGRNNEQFFGPGTRLTVL.

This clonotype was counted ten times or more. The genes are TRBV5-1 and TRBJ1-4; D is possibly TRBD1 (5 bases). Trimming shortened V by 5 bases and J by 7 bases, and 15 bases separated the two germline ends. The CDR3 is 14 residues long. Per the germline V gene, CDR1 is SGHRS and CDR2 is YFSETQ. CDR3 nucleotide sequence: TGCGCCAGCAGGAAATGGCAGGGAAGTGAAAAACTGTTTTTT. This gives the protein CASRKWQGSEKLFF.

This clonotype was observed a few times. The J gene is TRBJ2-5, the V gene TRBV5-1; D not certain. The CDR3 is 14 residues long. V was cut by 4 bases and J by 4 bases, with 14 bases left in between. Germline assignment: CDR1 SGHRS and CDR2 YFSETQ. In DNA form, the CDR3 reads TGCGCCAGCAGCCCCCGGGTGGGCGCAGAGACCCAGTACTTC. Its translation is CASSPRVGAETQYF.

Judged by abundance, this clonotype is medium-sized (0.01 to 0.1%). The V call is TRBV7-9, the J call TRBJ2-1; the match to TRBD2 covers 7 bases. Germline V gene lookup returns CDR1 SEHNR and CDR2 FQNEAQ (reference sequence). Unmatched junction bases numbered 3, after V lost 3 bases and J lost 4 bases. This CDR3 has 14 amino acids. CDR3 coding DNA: TGTGCCAGCAGCTTTAGCGGGCAGTACAATGAGCAGTTCTTC. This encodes CASSFSGQYNEQFF.

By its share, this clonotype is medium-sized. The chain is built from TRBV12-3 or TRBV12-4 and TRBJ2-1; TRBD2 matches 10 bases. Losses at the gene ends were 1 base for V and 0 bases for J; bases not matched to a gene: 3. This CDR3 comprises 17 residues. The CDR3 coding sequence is TGTGCCAGCAGTTTAGGGACTAGCGGTTCCTCCTACAATGAGCAGTTCTTC. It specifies CASSLGTSGSSYNEQFF.

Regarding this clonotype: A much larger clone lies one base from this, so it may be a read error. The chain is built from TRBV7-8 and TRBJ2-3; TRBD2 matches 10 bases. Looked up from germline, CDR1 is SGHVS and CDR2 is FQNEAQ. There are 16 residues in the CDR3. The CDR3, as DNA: TGTGTCAGCAGCCCAGAGTCTAGCGGGAGTACAGATACGCAGTATTTT. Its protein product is CVSSPESSGSTDTQYF.

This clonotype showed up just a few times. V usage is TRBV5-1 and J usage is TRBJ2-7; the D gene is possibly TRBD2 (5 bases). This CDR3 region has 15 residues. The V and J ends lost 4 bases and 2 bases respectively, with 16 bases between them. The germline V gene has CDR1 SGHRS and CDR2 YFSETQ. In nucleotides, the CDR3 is TGCGCCAGCAGCGTTCGCGCGGGCGACGCCTACGAGCAGTACTTC. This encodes CASSVRAGDAYEQYF.

This chain's CDR3 is CAIVPGQGFLVNEAFF. Written as DNA, the CDR3 is TGCGCCATCGTCCCGGGACAGGGGTTCCTAGTTAATGAAGCTTTCTTT. The J gene is TRBJ1-1, the V gene TRBV10-2; 10 bases line up with TRBD1. Per the germline V gene, CDR1 is WSHSY and CDR2 is SAAADI. The CDR3 is 16 amino acids. V was clipped by 10 bases and J by 7 bases; unmatched bases: 18.

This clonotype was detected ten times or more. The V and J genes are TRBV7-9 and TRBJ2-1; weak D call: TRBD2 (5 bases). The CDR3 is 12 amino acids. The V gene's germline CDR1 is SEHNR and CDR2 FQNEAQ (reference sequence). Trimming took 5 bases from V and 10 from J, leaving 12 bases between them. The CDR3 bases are TGTGCCAGCAGCCATTCCGGCGGGGAGCAGTTCTTC. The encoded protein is CASSHSGGEQFF.

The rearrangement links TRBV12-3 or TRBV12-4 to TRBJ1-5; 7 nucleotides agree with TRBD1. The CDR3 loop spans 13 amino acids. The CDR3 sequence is CSSHRGRNQPQHF. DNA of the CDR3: TGTTCCTCTCATAGGGGGCGCAATCAGCCCCAGCATTTT.

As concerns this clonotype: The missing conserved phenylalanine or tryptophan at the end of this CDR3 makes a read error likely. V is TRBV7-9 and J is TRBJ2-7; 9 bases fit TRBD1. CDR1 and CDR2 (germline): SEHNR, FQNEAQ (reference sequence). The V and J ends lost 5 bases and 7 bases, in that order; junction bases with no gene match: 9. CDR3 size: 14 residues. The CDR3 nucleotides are TGTGCCAGCAGCCTACAGGGGGCAGGATATGAGCAGTACTCC. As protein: CASSLQGAGYEQYS.

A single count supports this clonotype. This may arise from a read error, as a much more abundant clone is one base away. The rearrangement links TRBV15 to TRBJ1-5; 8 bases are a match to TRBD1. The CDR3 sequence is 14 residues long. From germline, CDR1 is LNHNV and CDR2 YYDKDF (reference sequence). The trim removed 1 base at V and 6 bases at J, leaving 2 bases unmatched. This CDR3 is CATSRGTGSQPQHF. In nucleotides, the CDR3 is TGTGCCACCAGCAGAGGGACAGGGAGTCAGCCCCAGCATTTT.

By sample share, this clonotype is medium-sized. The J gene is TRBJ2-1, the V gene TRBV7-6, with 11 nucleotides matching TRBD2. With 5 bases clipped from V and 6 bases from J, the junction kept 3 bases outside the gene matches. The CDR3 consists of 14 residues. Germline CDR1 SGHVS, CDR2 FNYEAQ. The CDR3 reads CASSGTSGRNEQFF. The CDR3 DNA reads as TGTGCCAGCAGCGGGACTAGCGGACGCAATGAGCAGTTCTTC.

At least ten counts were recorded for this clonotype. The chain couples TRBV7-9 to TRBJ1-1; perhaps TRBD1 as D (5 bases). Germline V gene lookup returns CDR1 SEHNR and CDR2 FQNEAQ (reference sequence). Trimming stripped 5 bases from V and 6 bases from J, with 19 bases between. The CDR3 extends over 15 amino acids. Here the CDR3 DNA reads TGTGCCAGCAGCATGGGGCCGTCGGTCAGCTCTGAAGCTTTCTTT. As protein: CASSMGPSVSSEAFF. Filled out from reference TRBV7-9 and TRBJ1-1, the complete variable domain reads DTGVSQNPRHKITKRGQNVTFRCDPISEHNRLYWYRQTLGQGPEFLTYFQNEAQLEKSRLLSDRFSAERPKGSFSTLEIQRTEQGDSAMYLCASSMGPSVSSEAFFGQGTRLTVV.

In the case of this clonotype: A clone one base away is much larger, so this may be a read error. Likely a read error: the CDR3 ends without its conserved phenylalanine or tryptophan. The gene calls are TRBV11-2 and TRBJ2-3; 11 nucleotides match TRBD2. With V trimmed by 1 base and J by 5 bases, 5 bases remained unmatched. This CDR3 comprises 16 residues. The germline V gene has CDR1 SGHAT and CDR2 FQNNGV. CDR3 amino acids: CASSLGGLAALDTQYS. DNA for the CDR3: TGTGCCAGCAGCTTAGGGGGACTAGCGGCCTTAGATACGCAGTATTCT.

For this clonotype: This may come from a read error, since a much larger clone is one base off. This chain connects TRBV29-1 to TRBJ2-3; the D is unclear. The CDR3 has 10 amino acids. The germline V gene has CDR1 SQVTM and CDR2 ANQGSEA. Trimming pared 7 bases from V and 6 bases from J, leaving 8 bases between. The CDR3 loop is CSGFWDTQYF. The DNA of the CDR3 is TGCAGCGGTTTTTGGGATACGCAGTATTTT.

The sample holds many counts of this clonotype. The CDR3 region is CASSPGIVYEQYF. The CDR3, as DNA: TGTGCCAGCAGCCCAGGGATTGTCTACGAGCAGTACTTC. The chain is built from TRBV7-8 and TRBJ2-7; perhaps TRBD1 as D (5 bases). Germline V gene sequence: CDR1 SGHVS, CDR2 FQNEAQ. Trimming left V 5 bases short and J 3 bases short, with 11 bases between. CDR3 size: 13 residues.